Presented here are 27 T cell receptor beta chains from one specimen sequenced in a study of neoadjuvant anti-PD-1 for oral cavity cancer. Method: immunoSEQ multiplex PCR; TCRdb's copy keeps in-frame clones and lacks some. The sample contains around 13,000 clones, 70% to 80% of which appear only once. Time point meaning: after neoadjuvant nivolumab, at surgical resection. Sequencing used PBMCs, obtained after nivolumab (anti-PD-1) treatment. The receptors were gathered from a person aged 40 to 85 with oral cavity squamous cell carcinoma.

The V and J genes are TRBV10-3 and TRBJ2-1, with 8 bases matching TRBD2. This CDR3 spans 15 amino acids. After removal of 2 bases from V and 6 bases from J, the junction contained 6 bases not matched to a gene. Germline assignment: CDR1 ENHRY and CDR2 SYGVKD. CDR3 DNA sequence: TGTGCCATCAGTGAGGACAGAGGGACTAGCAATGAGCAGTTCTTC. Translated, it gives CAISEDRGTSNEQFF.

The chain combines TRBV7-9 with TRBJ1-1, with D possibly being TRBD1 (6 bases). Germline CDR1 reads SEHNR; CDR2 reads FQNEAQ (reference sequence). The CDR3 has 14 amino acids. The V end was cut by 5 bases, the J end by 0 bases, with 10 bases between. The CDR3 spells CASSPDSVNTEAFF. The CDR3 nucleotides are TGTGCCAGCAGCCCGGACAGCGTGAACACTGAAGCTTTCTTT.

This chain connects TRBV28 to TRBJ2-6; possibly TRBD1 for D (6 bases). The V and J ends lost 3 bases and 0 bases respectively, with 12 bases between them. This CDR3 region has 17 residues. CDR1 MDHEN and CDR2 SYDVKM come from the germline V gene. Written as DNA, the CDR3 is TGTGCCAGCAGTTTGGACAGCCTGAGCTCTGGGGCCAACGTCCTGACTTTC. Its protein is CASSLDSLSSGANVLTF.

In this sample, this clone turned up a few times. The chain recombines TRBV5-1 with TRBJ2-1; a possible D gene is TRBD2 (6 bases). Trimming stripped 6 bases from V and 6 bases from J, with 19 bases between. This CDR3 has 15 residues. Germline V lookup: CDR1 SGHRS, CDR2 YFSETQ. The CDR3 DNA is TGCGCCAGCACGGAGGGACCCCAGGAGGGCAATGAGCAGTTCTTC. Its translation: CASTEGPQEGNEQFF.

The chain has TRBV10-3 and TRBJ2-1; maybe TRBD2 (7 bases). The CDR3 contains 15 residues. CDR1 is ENHRY, CDR2 SYGVKD, per germline. V lost 5 bases and J lost 2, with 13 bases in between. The CDR3 DNA reads TGTGCCATCAGTCAACAGGGACTACCCTACAATGAGCAGTTCTTC. Its translation is CAISQQGLPYNEQFF.

This chain joins TRBV5-1 and TRBJ2-2, with D perhaps TRBD1 (6 bases). Germline loops: CDR1 SGHRS, CDR2 YFSETQ. V was shortened by 1 base and J by 1 base, with 8 bases between the two germline ends. The CDR3 totals 15 residues. CDR3 sequence: CASSLQQGNTGELFF. The CDR3 DNA follows: TGCGCCAGCAGCTTGCAACAGGGGAACACCGGGGAGCTGTTTTTT. Using reference TRBV5-1 and TRBJ2-2 for the parts outside the CDR3, the full variable domain is KAGVTQTPRYLIKTRGQQVTLSCSPISGHRSVSWYQQTPGQGLQFLFEYFSETQRNKGNFPGRFSGRQFSNSRSEMNVSTLELGDSALYLCASSLQQGNTGELFFGEGSRLTVL.

The rearrangement links TRBV5-1 to TRBJ1-1; 11 nucleotides match TRBD1. Germline V gives CDR1 SGHRS, CDR2 YFSETQ. The CDR3 extends over 17 amino acids. The V and J ends lost 3 bases and 0 bases, in that order; junction bases with no gene match: 7. The CDR3 region has the DNA TGCGCCAGCAGCTCGGGGACAGGGGGTCTCATGAACACTGAAGCTTTCTTT. It encodes CASSSGTGGLMNTEAFF.

The V gene is TRBV15, the J gene TRBJ1-2; the D gene is possibly TRBD1 (6 bases). The CDR3 loop spans 16 amino acids. Per germline, CDR1 LNHNV and CDR2 YYDKDF (reference sequence). V was trimmed by 0 bases and J by 4 bases, leaving 15 bases between them. In nucleotides, the CDR3 is TGTGCCACCAGCAGAGATATGGGGGCCTCTCCCTATGGCTACACCTTC. This encodes CATSRDMGASPYGYTF.

This clone was found once. CDR3 DNA sequence: TGTGCCAGTAAGACGACAGGGGATAGCAATCAGCCCCAGCATTTT. This encodes CASKTTGDSNQPQHF. J is TRBJ1-5 and V is TRBV19; 8 nucleotides align to TRBD1. The CDR3 runs 15 residues. In germline, CDR1 is LNHDA, CDR2 SQIVND (reference sequence). The V gene end was trimmed by 7 bases and the J gene end by 0 bases; junction bases not matched to a gene: 5.

J is TRBJ1-3 and V is TRBV13; D gene uncertain. CDR3 length equals 16 residues. Trimming shortened V by 5 bases and J by 0 bases, and 14 bases separated the two germline ends. The germline gives CDR1 PRHDT, CDR2 FYEKMQ (reference sequence). The CDR3 spells CASSRRLRSSGNTIYF. In DNA, the CDR3 is TGTGCCAGCAGCCGCCGACTGCGGAGCTCTGGAAACACCATATATTTT. The variable domain in full, with the rest retrieved from reference TRBV13 and TRBJ1-3, is AAGVIQSPRHLIKEKRETATLKCYPIPRHDTVYWYQQGPGQDPQFLISFYEKMQSDKGSIPDRFSAQQFSDYHSELNMSSLELGDSALYFCASSRRLRSSGNTIYFGEGSWLTVV.

This clone was recorded once. The rearrangement joins TRBV6-6 to TRBJ2-1, with 10 bases fitting TRBD2. CDR3 length: 15 amino acids. In germline, CDR1 is MNHNY, CDR2 SVGAGI (reference sequence). V lost 6 bases to trimming and J lost 5 bases; unmatched junction nucleotides: 7. This CDR3 is CASSPLAGVNNEQFF. The CDR3 nucleotides read TGTGCCAGCAGCCCTCTAGCGGGGGTTAACAATGAGCAGTTCTTC.

This chain uses TRBV4-1 with TRBJ1-1; D unresolved. CDR1 and CDR2 from the germline V gene are MGHRA and YSYEKL. V lost 1 base, J lost 1 base, and 10 bases lay in between. The CDR3 runs to 15 residues. This CDR3 is CASSQVFKTNTEAFF. CDR3 bases: TGCGCCAGCAGCCAAGTCTTCAAAACGAACACTGAAGCTTTCTTT.

The V and J genes are TRBV19 and TRBJ1-5; D is undetermined. CDR1 and CDR2 from the germline V gene are LNHDA and SQIVND (reference sequence). The CDR3 consists of 15 residues. V was shortened by 0 bases and J by 1 base, with 7 bases between the two germline ends. Here the CDR3 reads CASSIDPGSNQPQHF. CDR3 DNA: TGTGCCAGTAGTATAGACCCGGGAAGCAATCAGCCCCAGCATTTT. Supplemented by reference TRBV19 and TRBJ1-5, the full variable domain reads DGGITQSPKYLFRKEGQNVTLSCEQNLNHDAMYWYRQDPGQGLRLIYYSQIVNDFQKGDIAEGYSVSREKKESFPLTVTSAQKNPTAFYLCASSIDPGSNQPQHFGDGTRLSIL.

This clone was observed once. The chain links TRBV30 to TRBJ2-2; a weak D match, TRBD1 (5 bases). The CDR3 runs to 12 residues. Looked up from germline, CDR1 is GTSNPN and CDR2 is SVGIG (reference sequence). V lost 3 bases, J lost 7 bases, and 9 bases lay in between. CDR3 sequence (DNA): TGTGCCTGGAGGGTGGACATCGGGGAGCTGTTTTTT. This sequence encodes CAWRVDIGELFF.

This clone has only a few counts. The chain combines TRBV6-4 with TRBJ1-5, with D hard to call. This CDR3 spans 14 amino acids. Germline CDR1 reads MRHNA; CDR2 reads SNTAGT. V gave up 3 bases and J gave up 4 bases, with 10 bases separating them. The CDR3 coding sequence is TGTGCCAGCAGTGAGGGAACCGGGAATCAGCCCCAGCATTTT. This sequence encodes CASSEGTGNQPQHF.

This clone has just a few counts. This chain connects TRBV6-4 to TRBJ2-3, with 12 bases lining up with TRBD2. CDR1 and CDR2 from the germline V gene are MRHNA and SNTAGT. The CDR3 sequence is 18 residues long. V dropped 0 bases and J dropped 10; count of bases not matched to a gene: 14. CDR3 nucleotides: TGTGCCAGCAGTGACTCGAGCTTTACTAGCGGGGGGTATGAGGCGCAGTATTTT. It specifies CASSDSSFTSGGYEAQYF.

The gene calls are TRBV11-1 and TRBJ1-1; D is perhaps TRBD1 (5 bases). Germline V gives CDR1 SGHAT, CDR2 FQDESV (reference sequence). The germline V and J ends were trimmed by 2 bases and 4 bases, with 20 bases remaining between them. This CDR3 has 17 residues. CDR3 nucleotide sequence: TGTGCCAGCAGCTTAAAAGGGACCTTCTTTACAAGCACTGAAGCTTTCTTT. This sequence encodes CASSLKGTFFTSTEAFF.

This chain joins TRBV28 and TRBJ2-7; 9 nucleotides match TRBD2. CDR3 size: 15 residues. V shed 5 bases, J shed 7 bases, and the junction held 12 bases outside the gene matches. Germline assignment: CDR1 MDHEN and CDR2 SYDVKM. The CDR3 DNA follows: TGTGCCAGCAGTGACGGGGTAGCGGGAGTTTATGAGCAGTACTTC. It yields the protein CASSDGVAGVYEQYF.

The chain couples TRBV13 to TRBJ1-1; no firm D call. CDR3 length: 13 residues. Between the trimmed V and J ends, which lost 5 bases and 7 bases, there was a span of 14 bases. Germline V gene sequence: CDR1 PRHDT, CDR2 FYEKMQ (reference sequence). The DNA of the CDR3 is TGTGCCAGCAGCCTAAGAGATGGGAGTGAAGCTTTCTTT. It yields the protein CASSLRDGSEAFF.

The chain has TRBV5-6 and TRBJ1-1; D not resolved. The V gene's germline CDR1 is SGHDT and CDR2 YYEEEE. V was trimmed by 2 bases and J by 4 bases, leaving 9 bases between them. This CDR3 is built from 13 residues. The CDR3 DNA is TGTGCCAGCAGCTTCGGGGTGAGCACTGAAGCTTTCTTT. Translated: CASSFGVSTEAFF.

The count of this clone is one. The rearrangement joins TRBV5-6 to TRBJ1-3; no firm D call. The V end lost 1 base, the J end lost 2 bases, and 10 bases lay between the germline ends. In germline, CDR1 is SGHDT, CDR2 YYEEEE. This CDR3 spans 15 amino acids. CDR3 in amino acids: CASSLFEGAGNTIYF. DNA for the CDR3: TGTGCCAGCAGCTTGTTTGAGGGAGCTGGAAACACCATATATTTT.

The chain uses TRBV10-1 and TRBJ2-7; D possibly uses TRBD1 or TRBD2 (5 bases each). Germline lookup yields CDR1 WNHNN and CDR2 SYGVQD (reference sequence). This CDR3 has 13 residues. Trimming removed 3 bases at V and 5 bases at J, with 11 bases between. The CDR3 region is CASSDQRGNEQYF. The CDR3 DNA sequence: TGCGCCAGCAGTGATCAGAGGGGTAACGAGCAGTACTTC.

The chain uses TRBV5-1 and TRBJ2-1; either TRBD1 or TRBD2 may supply D (5 bases each). Trimming took 4 bases from V and 7 from J, leaving 12 bases between them. Germline loops: CDR1 SGHRS, CDR2 YFSETQ. This CDR3 is built from 13 residues. The CDR3 region has the DNA TGCGCCAGCAGCCCGGGGACGCAGAATGAGCAGTTCTTC. Amino acids: CASSPGTQNEQFF.

The rearrangement links TRBV5-1 to TRBJ2-1, with 7 bases that match TRBD1. V gave up 5 bases and J gave up 16 bases; unmatched junction bases: 18. Per germline, CDR1 SGHRS and CDR2 YFSETQ. This CDR3 is 14 amino acids long. Written as DNA, the CDR3 is TGCGCCAGCAGATTGTTTTCATCCGGTGACAGGGCCTTCTTC. Residues: CASRLFSSGDRAFF.

The chain is built from TRBV5-1 and TRBJ1-1; tentative D call: TRBD1 (6 bases). This CDR3 region has 14 residues. Germline V CDR1 and CDR2: SGHRS, YFSETQ. V lost 2 bases and J 7 bases, leaving 15 bases between the germline ends. DNA of the CDR3: TGCGCCAGCAGCTTCGGTGGGGGGCAGGGTGAAGCTTTCTTT. This translates into CASSFGGGQGEAFF.

V usage is TRBV27 and J usage is TRBJ1-5, with TRBD1 matching 11 bases. This CDR3 region has 17 residues. From germline, CDR1 is MNHEY and CDR2 SMNVEV (reference sequence). V shed 8 bases and J 5 bases; nucleotides not matched to a gene: 14. This chain's CDR3 is CASQAGTGGRFYQPQHF. In nucleotides, the CDR3 is TGTGCCAGCCAAGCCGGGACAGGGGGTCGGTTTTATCAGCCCCAGCATTTT.

The chain recombines TRBV15 with TRBJ1-1; D uncertain. V lost 5 bases and J 0 bases, leaving 16 bases between the germline ends. Germline lookup yields CDR1 LNHNV and CDR2 YYDKDF (reference sequence). CDR3 length: 16 amino acids. The CDR3 region is CATSLLGVPMNTEAFF. CDR3 DNA: TGTGCCACCAGCCTACTCGGTGTGCCCATGAACACTGAAGCTTTCTTT.